This T cell receptor beta chain was obtained from a study of blood T cells in healthy people across ages. General observations from the study: The fall in TCR beta diversity per million T cells was roughly linear with age. Strong correlation was found linking TCR beta diversity to naive T cell percentage.

The CDR3 covers 12 residues. V was pared by 4 bases and J by 2 bases, with 8 bases between. The germline CDR1 and CDR2 sequences are DFQATT and SNEGSKA (reference sequence). The sample, 7.5 to 10 milliliters of peripheral blood, was drawn from each donor. A note on this clonotype: What it binds is not known.

A sample-barcoded 5' primer and a J-beta primer mix were used in a second PCR of roughly 7 to 11 cycles. TCRdb used MiXCR to reprocess the 5' RACE reads, holding one entry per CDR3 protein. Of 1,300,000 or so distinct CDR3 sequences in the sample, roughly 59% are singletons; the top ten hold 5% to 7%. The chain links TRBV20-1 to TRBJ1-2, with a possible D match to TRBD1 (5 bases). Input material: blood. The TCR originated in a young man in good health. CDR3 DNA: TGCAGTGCTAATTACAGGAACTATGGCTACACCTTC. It specifies CSANYRNYGYTF.